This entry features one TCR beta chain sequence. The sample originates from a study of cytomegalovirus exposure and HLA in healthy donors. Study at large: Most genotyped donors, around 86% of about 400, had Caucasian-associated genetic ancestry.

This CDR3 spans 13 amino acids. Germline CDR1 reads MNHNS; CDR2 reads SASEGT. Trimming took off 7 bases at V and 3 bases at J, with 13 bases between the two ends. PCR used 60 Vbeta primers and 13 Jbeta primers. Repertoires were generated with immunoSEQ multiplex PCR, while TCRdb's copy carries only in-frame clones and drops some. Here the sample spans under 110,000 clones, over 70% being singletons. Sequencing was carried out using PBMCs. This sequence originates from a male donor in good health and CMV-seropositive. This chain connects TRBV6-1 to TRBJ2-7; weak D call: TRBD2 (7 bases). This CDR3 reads CASTMGGGYEQYF. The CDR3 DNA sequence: TGTGCCAGCACCATGGGAGGGGGCTACGAGCAGTACTTC.